This TCR beta chain was sequenced in a study of post-analysis software for immune sequencing data. Unique molecular identifiers were built into the TCR beta cDNA libraries. Once roughly 0.85 to 11 million T cells were used, about 510,000 cDNA molecules resulted. TCRdb re-analysed the PCR reads in MiXCR, keeping a single row per CDR3 protein. The sample yields 250,000 to 300,000 distinct CDR3 sequences, 30% to 45% seen once. The sample consisted of blood. This clonotype was sampled from a girl aged 10 to 17 with multiple sclerosis.

CDR3 sequence reads: CSVEGQDYEQYF. The CDR3 nucleotides are TGCAGCGTTGAAGGGCAGGACTACGAGCAGTACTTC. The rearrangement uses TRBV29-1 and TRBJ2-7; D unresolved. The CDR3 has 12 residues. Trimming removed 1 base from V and 3 bases from J, with 7 bases in between. Per germline, CDR1 SQVTM and CDR2 ANQGSEA.